This entry features one T cell receptor (beta chain) sequence. The antigen remains unidentified. From germline, CDR1 is SEHNR and CDR2 FQNEAQ (reference sequence). The V gene end was trimmed by 5 bases and the J gene end by 5 bases; junction bases not matched to a gene: 16. The CDR3 contains 17 residues. This sample was taken from a study of T cell responses to AZD1222 COVID-19 vaccine. The study's findings and limits: The breadth and depth of Spike-specific TCRs increased once two AZD1222 doses had been given. Mostly white British, mostly female donors; authors suggested clonal diversity may be underestimated. Repertoires were obtained only post-peak T cell response. Distributed over spike, vaccine-associated CD4 TCRs predominated at 160-218 and 743-854.

Libraries were prepared by immunoSEQ multiplex PCR; TCRdb keeps only in-frame clonotypes and omits some of them. The sample yields around 170,000 clones, 80% to 95% seen once. The chain carries TRBV7-9 and TRBJ1-1; 8 bases are shared with TRBD1. The TCR sequence derives from an adult who received the AZD1222 COVID-19 vaccine. The sample here was peripheral blood, taken 28 days after the second AZD1222 dose. CDR3 protein: CASSPDRGLDKGTEAFF. The CDR3 DNA reads TGTGCCAGCAGCCCAGACAGGGGTTTGGATAAGGGGACTGAAGCTTTCTTT.